The 3 T cell receptor beta chains below come from one sample, sequenced in a study of T-cell memory formation after mild COVID-19. TCRdb processed the 5' RACE reads anew with MiXCR; each CDR3 protein has one entry. The table lists roughly 150,000 distinct CDR3 sequences, 10% to 15% of them singletons. What was sequenced was PBMCs or a T cell subset sorted from them (not recorded which). These receptors were collected from a man younger than 35 who had mild COVID-19 (a few samples of this study predate the infection). Cell type and time point are not known.

This clonotype was seen only a few times. The chain combines TRBV6-5 with TRBJ1-3; TRBD1 is a possible D gene (6 bases). Germline loops: CDR1 MNHEY, CDR2 SVGAGI. V lost 0 bases and J lost 3, with 12 bases in between. The CDR3 runs 16 residues. CDR3 in amino acids: CASSYSKQGSGNTIYF. Here the CDR3 DNA reads TGTGCCAGCAGTTACTCGAAACAGGGAAGTGGAAACACCATATATTTT.

The V call is TRBV12-3 or TRBV12-4, the J call TRBJ2-3; maybe TRBD2 (6 bases). There are 15 residues in the CDR3. The germline V and J ends were trimmed by 7 bases and 4 bases, with 18 bases remaining between them. The CDR3 loop reads CASTFGGNGADTQYF. The CDR3 coding sequence is TGTGCCAGCACCTTCGGAGGGAACGGGGCAGATACGCAGTATTTT.

There are a few counts of this clonotype. A read error may account for a junction end that differs from germline. The rearrangement links TRBV2 to TRBJ1-1; D is possibly TRBD1 (5 bases). Germline assignment: CDR1 SNHLY and CDR2 FYNNEI. There are 11 residues in the CDR3. This CDR3 reads CASSGVGTATF. The CDR3 coding sequence is TGTGCCAGCAGTGGGGTTGGGACCGCTACTTTT. Complete variable domain (other parts from reference TRBV2 and TRBJ1-1): EPEVTQTPSHQVTQMGQEVILRCVPISNHLYFYWYRQILGQKVEFLVSFYNNEISEKSEIFDDQFSVERPDGSNFTLKIRSTKLEDSAMYFCASSGVGTATFGQGTRLTVV.